This TCR beta chain was sequenced during a study of identical twins. Notes on the study in general: Beta out-of-frame twin sharing showed a weaker excess.

Germline CDR1 is SQVTM and CDR2 is ANQGSEA. The CDR3 is 15 residues long. The V segment lost 6 bases and the J segment 8 bases; nucleotides outside the gene matches: 13. Only healthy Caucasians were included as donors. Template switching added a universal primer site, and cDNA bore unique molecular identifiers. A single record per CDR3 protein comes from TCRdb applying MiXCR to the 5' RACE reads. The table includes a few hundred thousand distinct CDR3 sequences, roughly an eighth detected once. This clonotype has a handful of counts. As yet, its antigen is unknown. The data were also submitted as part of a second study, on yellow fever vaccine responses in identical twins. That investigation notes: Among the twins, the vaccine T cell response reportedly seemed partly convergent and partly personalized.

What was sequenced was CD4+ T cells sorted from blood. The TCR originated in a woman aged 18-35 years in good health. The V gene is TRBV29-1, the J gene TRBJ2-1; TRBD2 agrees at 10 bases. This CDR3 reads CSVQGLAGVLDEQFF. CDR3 DNA sequence: TGCAGCGTCCAGGGTCTAGCGGGAGTTCTGGATGAGCAGTTCTTC.